These 28 T cell receptor beta chains share one sample of origin, sequenced in a study of shared clonotypes between healthy human individuals. Sequencing was performed with immunoSEQ multiplex PCR; in TCRdb, only in-frame clones are kept and a portion is missing. The sample includes roughly 2,000,000 clones, about 95% of them seen just once. Naive CD8 cells lacked CD45RO and underwent positive selection for CCR7, leaving out terminally differentiated effector memory CD45RA+ cells. The source material was naive CD8+ T cells sorted from blood. All receptors come from a young man in good health.

The CDR3, as DNA: TGTGCCAGCAGTGTCTTCGGGCAGGACCCCTATGGCTACACCTTC. This translates into CASSVFGQDPYGYTF. The chain links TRBV6-1 to TRBJ1-2; D remains unclear. V was pared by 4 bases and J by 4 bases, with 16 bases between. The germline CDR1 and CDR2 sequences are MNHNS and SASEGT. This CDR3 has 15 residues.

The chain recombines TRBV7-9 with TRBJ1-3; TRBD1 is a possible D gene (6 bases). Germline CDR1 and CDR2: SEHNR and FQNEAQ (reference sequence). Trimming removed 5 bases from V and 4 bases from J, with 18 bases in between. The CDR3 has 16 residues. The CDR3 DNA is TGTGCCAGCAGCCCTCAGGGGCCCTCGGGAGGAAACACCATATATTTT. It translates to CASSPQGPSGGNTIYF.

Concerning this clone: Other DNA sequences in this specimen translate into the identical CDR3. The chain combines TRBV6-1 with TRBJ2-7; no firm D call. The germline V gene encodes CDR1 MNHNS and CDR2 SASEGT. Trimming took 1 base from V and 2 from J, leaving 6 bases between them. This CDR3 has 13 amino acids. The CDR3, as DNA: TGTGCCAGCAGTGAAGGCAGGACCTACGAGCAGTACTTC. This encodes CASSEGRTYEQYF.

The chain has TRBV5-1 and TRBJ2-5, with 8 bases identical to TRBD1. In germline, CDR1 is SGHRS, CDR2 YFSETQ. This CDR3 is 13 amino acids long. Losses at the gene ends were 3 bases for V and 5 bases for J; bases not matched to a gene: 3. Here the CDR3 reads CASSSTGDETQYF. As DNA, the CDR3 is TGCGCCAGCAGCTCGACAGGGGATGAGACCCAGTACTTC. Using reference TRBV5-1 and TRBJ2-5 for the parts outside the CDR3, the full variable domain is KAGVTQTPRYLIKTRGQQVTLSCSPISGHRSVSWYQQTPGQGLQFLFEYFSETQRNKGNFPGRFSGRQFSNSRSEMNVSTLELGDSALYLCASSSTGDETQYFGPGTRLLVL.

Remarks on this clone: One junction end does not reproduce the germline sequence, and a read error may be involved. Additional DNA sequences in this sample encode the identical CDR3. The rearrangement uses TRBV7-7 and TRBJ2-7; a weak D match, TRBD1 (6 bases). The CDR3 runs 13 residues. The germline V gene encodes CDR1 SSHAT and CDR2 FNYEAQ (reference sequence). CDR3 region: CASSLEQGYEQYF. The CDR3 DNA follows: TGTGCTAGCAGCTTAGAACAGGGCTACGAGCAGTACTTC.

V usage is TRBV18 and J usage is TRBJ2-5; perhaps D is TRBD1 or TRBD2 (8 bases each). The V gene lost 7 bases and the J gene lost 1 base, with 25 bases spanning the gap. CDR3 size: 18 residues. The germline V gene has CDR1 KGHSH and CDR2 LQKENI. CDR3 sequence reads: CASFPQGALAEIQETQYF. CDR3 nucleotide sequence: TGTGCCAGCTTCCCTCAGGGGGCACTAGCGGAGATCCAAGAGACCCAGTACTTC. Looking up the rest from reference TRBV18 and TRBJ2-5 gives the full variable domain: NAGVMQNPRHLVRRRGQEARLRCSPMKGHSHVYWYRQLPEEGLKFMVYLQKENIIDESGMPKERFSAEFPKEGPSILRIQQVVRGDSAAYFCASFPQGALAEIQETQYFGPGTRLLVL.

The chain joins TRBV5-5 to TRBJ1-2; a possible D gene is TRBD1 (6 bases). CDR1 SGHKS and CDR2 YYEKEE come from the germline V gene (reference sequence). The CDR3 extends over 16 amino acids. Between the trimmed V and J ends, which lost 0 bases and 7 bases, there was a span of 19 bases. CDR3 amino acids: CASSLGETGLLRGYTF. The CDR3 nucleotides read TGTGCCAGCAGCTTGGGGGAAACAGGGTTGTTACGTGGCTACACCTTC.

Points on this clone: An end of the junction does not agree with germline; a read error may underlie this. This rearrangement joins TRBV6-5 to TRBJ1-5, with 9 bases fitting TRBD1. The CDR3 has 15 residues. Germline values: CDR1 MNHEY, CDR2 SVGAGI. The CDR3 DNA is TGTGCCAGCAGCCCGGGACAGGGCGGGAATCTGCCCCAGCATTTT. It is translated as CASSPGQGGNLPQHF.

The rearrangement uses TRBV6-5 and TRBJ1-3; D is uncertain. The CDR3 contains 16 residues. Germline CDR1 is MNHEY and CDR2 is SVGAGI. Between the trimmed V and J ends, which lost 0 bases and 4 bases, there was a span of 13 bases. CDR3 DNA: TGTGCCAGCAGTTACTCGATCACGTTCGTAGGAAACACCATATATTTT. It codes for CASSYSITFVGNTIYF.

This chain uses TRBV5-6 with TRBJ1-2; no reliable D call. The V gene's germline CDR1 is SGHDT and CDR2 YYEEEE. V was clipped by 0 bases and J by 8 bases, with 5 bases between them. This CDR3 has 11 amino acids. In nucleotides, the CDR3 is TGTGCCAGCAGCTTGGGGGAAGGCTACACCTTC. Protein sequence: CASSLGEGYTF.

DNA of the CDR3: TGCGCCAGCAGCTTCGGGACGGATGAAAAACTGTTTTTT. This translates into CASSFGTDEKLFF. V usage is TRBV5-1 and J usage is TRBJ1-4; D is perhaps TRBD1 (5 bases). CDR1 is SGHRS, CDR2 YFSETQ, per germline. There are 13 residues in the CDR3. V dropped 2 bases and J dropped 6 bases, with 8 bases sitting between them.

This rearrangement joins TRBV5-4 to TRBJ1-6; 9 bases align to TRBD1. CDR1 and CDR2 from the germline V gene are SGHNT and YYREEE (reference sequence). The CDR3 contains 15 residues. V lost 4 bases to trimming and J lost 7 bases; unmatched junction nucleotides: 6. CDR3 loop: CASSQPGQGNSPLHF. CDR3 sequence (DNA): TGTGCCAGCAGCCAGCCGGGACAGGGAAATTCACCCCTCCACTTT.

This rearrangement joins TRBV6-5 to TRBJ1-1, with D possibly matching TRBD1 (5 bases). Trimming cost V 2 bases and J 2 bases, with 12 bases left between them. This CDR3 has 15 residues. From germline, CDR1 is MNHEY and CDR2 SVGAGI. DNA for the CDR3: TGTGCCAGCAGTTACGATAGGGGAATCAACACTGAAGCTTTCTTT. Residues: CASSYDRGINTEAFF.

The chain is built from TRBV4-1 and TRBJ1-2; no clear D. Trimming removed 5 bases from V and 8 bases from J, with 18 bases in between. The CDR3 contains 14 residues. Germline CDR1 and CDR2: MGHRA and YSYEKL. The CDR3 region has the DNA TGCGCCAGCAGCACACGCTCAATTAGCGGGGGCTACACCTTC. This translates into CASSTRSISGGYTF.

V and J are TRBV4-1 and TRBJ2-7, with D possibly TRBD1 on 5 matching bases. The germline gives CDR1 MGHRA, CDR2 YSYEKL. The CDR3 is 15 amino acids. Trimming removed 3 bases at V and 3 bases at J, with 15 bases between. This CDR3 is CASSHLQGSNYEQYF. CDR3 in DNA: TGCGCCAGCAGCCACCTTCAGGGTTCCAACTACGAGCAGTACTTC.

About this clone: Distinct nucleotide sequences in the sample also encode this CDR3. This rearrangement joins TRBV7-9 to TRBJ2-7; 9 nucleotides agree with TRBD1. In germline, CDR1 is SEHNR, CDR2 FQNEAQ (reference sequence). The CDR3 totals 14 residues. J lost 4 bases, V lost 5 bases, and 6 bases had no gene match. The CDR3 DNA reads as TGTGCCAGCAGCCGCCCGGGACAGGGATACGAGCAGTACTTC. Protein: CASSRPGQGYEQYF.

On this clone: Other DNA sequences in this sample translate to the same CDR3. V is TRBV4-3 and J is TRBJ2-5; D is undetermined. V was pared by 0 bases and J by 5 bases, with 7 bases between. The germline V gene encodes CDR1 LGHNA and CDR2 YSLEER. The CDR3 runs to 13 residues. The CDR3 loop is CASSQDKEETQYF. The CDR3 nucleotides read TGCGCCAGCAGCCAAGATAAGGAGGAGACCCAGTACTTC.

Points on this clone: Other DNA sequences from this sample encode an identical CDR3 as well. This chain connects TRBV11-2 to TRBJ2-3; D remains unclear. The germline gives CDR1 SGHAT, CDR2 FQNNGV. V lost 4 bases to trimming and J lost 6 bases, with 5 bases between them. This CDR3 is built from 11 residues. This CDR3 is CASSSRDTQYF. CDR3 sequence (DNA): TGTGCCAGCAGCTCCCGGGATACGCAGTATTTT.

A remark on this clone: Other DNA sequences from this sample encode an identical CDR3 as well. The gene calls are TRBV30 and TRBJ1-1; D is perhaps TRBD1 (5 bases). Germline V CDR1 and CDR2: GTSNPN, SVGIG (reference sequence). Trimming shortened V by 0 bases and J by 4 bases, and 6 bases separated the two germline ends. The CDR3 totals 12 residues. CDR3 sequence: CAWSVGVTEAFF. In DNA form, the CDR3 reads TGTGCCTGGAGTGTAGGGGTCACTGAAGCTTTCTTT. Supplemented by reference TRBV30 and TRBJ1-1, the full variable domain reads SQTIHQWPATLVQPVGSPLSLECTVEGTSNPNLYWYRQAAGRGLQLLFYSVGIGQISSEVPQNLSASRPQDRQFILSSKKLLLSDSGFYLCAWSVGVTEAFFGQGTRLTVV.

The rearrangement joins TRBV29-1 to TRBJ2-7, with 9 bases matching TRBD1. Losses at the gene ends were 6 bases for V and 4 bases for J; bases not matched to a gene: 10. Germline CDR1 SQVTM, CDR2 ANQGSEA. The CDR3 runs 14 residues. CDR3 loop: CSVAGTGTAYEQYF. The CDR3 nucleotides read TGCAGCGTCGCCGGGACAGGGACAGCTTACGAGCAGTACTTC.

The V gene is TRBV9, the J gene TRBJ2-1; D is tentatively TRBD1 or TRBD2 (5 bases each). This CDR3 comprises 14 residues. Germline CDR1 reads SGDLS; CDR2 reads YYNGEE. V dropped 4 bases and J dropped 7 bases, with 15 bases sitting between them. This CDR3 reads CASSSSSWGNEQFF. Written as DNA, the CDR3 is TGTGCCAGCAGCTCAAGCTCTTGGGGGAATGAGCAGTTCTTC.

The V gene is TRBV2, the J gene TRBJ1-5; no reliable D call. V lost 2 bases, J lost 0 bases, and 8 bases lay in between. Germline-derived CDR1 and CDR2 are SNHLY and FYNNEI. The CDR3 is 15 residues long. CDR3 residues: CASSETVYSNQPQHF. The CDR3 DNA reads as TGTGCCAGCAGTGAAACGGTCTATAGCAATCAGCCCCAGCATTTT.

For this clone: One end of the junction fails to match germline, which may point to a read error. The chain is built from TRBV5-1 and TRBJ2-7, with TRBD2 matching over 9 bases. The germline V gene has CDR1 SGHRS and CDR2 YFSETQ. CDR3 length: 16 residues. CDR3 region: CASSPDPGLALGGMHF. As DNA, the CDR3 is TGCGCCAGCAGCCCCGATCCGGGACTAGCCCTCGGCGGAATGCACTTC.

The chain is built from TRBV28 and TRBJ2-7; 11 bases agree with TRBD2. V trimming: 4 bases; J trimming: 0 bases; junction bases outside the gene matches: 2. CDR3 size: 15 residues. Germline CDR1 is MDHEN and CDR2 is SYDVKM. CDR3 DNA sequence: TGTGCCAGCAGTTCACTAGCGGGGGTCTCCTACGAGCAGTACTTC. Protein product: CASSSLAGVSYEQYF.

Comment on this clone: The same CDR3 can be traced to other DNA sequences in this sample. The chain couples TRBV20-1 to TRBJ2-7, with D unclear. CDR1 DFQATT and CDR2 SNEGSKA come from the germline V gene (reference sequence). Trimming removed 6 bases from V and 2 bases from J, with 5 bases in between. CDR3 length equals 10 residues. CDR3 coding DNA: TGCAGTGCAAATACCTACGAGCAGTACTTC. Residues: CSANTYEQYF.

The genes are TRBV2 and TRBJ2-7, with TRBD2 matching 7 bases. Germline CDR1 and CDR2: SNHLY and FYNNEI. This CDR3 is 14 amino acids long. J was trimmed by 5 bases and V by 4 bases; bases with no gene match: 8. The CDR3 protein is CASSGGRVSHEQYF. CDR3 DNA: TGTGCCAGCAGTGGAGGGAGGGTAAGCCACGAGCAGTACTTC. The full variable domain, rest sourced from reference TRBV2 and TRBJ2-7, is EPEVTQTPSHQVTQMGQEVILRCVPISNHLYFYWYRQILGQKVEFLVSFYNNEISEKSEIFDDQFSVERPDGSNFTLKIRSTKLEDSAMYFCASSGGRVSHEQYFGPGTRLTVT.

For this clone: Distinct nucleotide sequences in the sample also encode this CDR3. The rearrangement uses TRBV5-1 and TRBJ2-3; 10 nucleotides line up with TRBD2. V was pared by 0 bases and J by 6 bases, with 7 bases of the junction left unmatched. Per germline, CDR1 SGHRS and CDR2 YFSETQ. This CDR3 is built from 16 residues. CDR3 DNA sequence: TGCGCCAGCAGCTTGGATCCTAGCGGGGGTTCCGATACGCAGTATTTT. It is translated as CASSLDPSGGSDTQYF.

The rearrangement uses TRBV5-6 and TRBJ2-3; a weak D match, TRBD1 (5 bases). V was shortened by 0 bases and J by 0 bases, with 14 bases between the two germline ends. Germline-derived CDR1 and CDR2 are SGHDT and YYEEEE. The CDR3 loop spans 17 amino acids. DNA of the CDR3: TGTGCCAGCAGCTTGGTAGGGGATGAGACTAGCACAGATACGCAGTATTTT. Its protein is CASSLVGDETSTDTQYF.